This TCR beta chain was sequenced in a study of blood T cells in healthy people across ages. This clonotype was counted between two and nine times. Combining a sample-barcoded 5' primer with a J-beta primer mix, a second PCR ran for about 6 to 12 cycles. TCRdb fed the 5' RACE reads into MiXCR, producing one record per CDR3 protein. This sample has 1,300,000 or so distinct CDR3 sequences, with approximately 59% found just once. This receptor was taken from a man in his late teens or twenties in good health. What was sequenced was blood.

Here the CDR3 reads CATGGYGYTF. The CDR3 bases are TGTGCCACCGGTGGCTATGGCTACACCTTC. This sequence joins TRBV25-1 and TRBJ1-2; D is unclear. Trimming took 10 bases from V and 4 from J, leaving 7 bases between them. The CDR3 is 10 residues long. Germline values: CDR1 MGHDK, CDR2 SYGVNS.